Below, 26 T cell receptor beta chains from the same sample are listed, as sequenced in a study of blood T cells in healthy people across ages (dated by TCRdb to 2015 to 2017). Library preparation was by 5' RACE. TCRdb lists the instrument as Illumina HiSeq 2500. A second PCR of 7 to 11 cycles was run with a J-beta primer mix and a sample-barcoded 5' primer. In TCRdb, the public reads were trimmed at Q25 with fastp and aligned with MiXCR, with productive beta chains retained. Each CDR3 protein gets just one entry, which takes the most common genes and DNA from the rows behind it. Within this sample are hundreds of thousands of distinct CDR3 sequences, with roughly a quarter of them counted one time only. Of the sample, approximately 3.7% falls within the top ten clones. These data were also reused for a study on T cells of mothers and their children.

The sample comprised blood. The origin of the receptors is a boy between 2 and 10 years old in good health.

This CDR3 reads CASSLRGRNYGYTF. CDR3 nucleotides: TGCGCCAGCAGCTTAAGGGGAAGGAACTATGGCTACACCTTC. The V gene is TRBV5-1, the J gene TRBJ1-2; maybe TRBD1 (5 bases). This CDR3 has 14 residues. Per germline, CDR1 SGHRS and CDR2 YFSETQ. The V end lost 2 bases, the J end lost 2 bases, and 10 bases lay between the germline ends.

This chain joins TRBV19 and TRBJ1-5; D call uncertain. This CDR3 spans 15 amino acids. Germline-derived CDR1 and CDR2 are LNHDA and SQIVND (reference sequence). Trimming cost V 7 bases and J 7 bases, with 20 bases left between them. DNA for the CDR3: TGTGCCAGTACTACGGACGGAATTTCGTGGCAGCCCCAGCATTTT. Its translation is CASTTDGISWQPQHF. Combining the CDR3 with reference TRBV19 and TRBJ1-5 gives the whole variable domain DGGITQSPKYLFRKEGQNVTLSCEQNLNHDAMYWYRQDPGQGLRLIYYSQIVNDFQKGDIAEGYSVSREKKESFPLTVTSAQKNPTAFYLCASTTDGISWQPQHFGDGTRLSIL.

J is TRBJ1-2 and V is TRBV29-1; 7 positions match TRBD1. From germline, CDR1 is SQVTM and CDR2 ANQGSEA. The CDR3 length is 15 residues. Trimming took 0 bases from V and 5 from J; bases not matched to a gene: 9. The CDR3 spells CSVEDSGQGEYGYTF. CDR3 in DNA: TGCAGCGTTGAAGATAGCGGCCAGGGGGAATATGGCTACACCTTC.

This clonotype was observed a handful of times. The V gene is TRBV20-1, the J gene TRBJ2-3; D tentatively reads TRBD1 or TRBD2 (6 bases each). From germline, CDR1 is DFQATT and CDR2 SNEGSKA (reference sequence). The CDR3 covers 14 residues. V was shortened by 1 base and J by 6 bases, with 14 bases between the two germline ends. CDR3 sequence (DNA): TGCAGTGCTAGAGTAGGGGGGAGGAGGGATACGCAGTATTTT. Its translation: CSARVGGRRDTQYF.

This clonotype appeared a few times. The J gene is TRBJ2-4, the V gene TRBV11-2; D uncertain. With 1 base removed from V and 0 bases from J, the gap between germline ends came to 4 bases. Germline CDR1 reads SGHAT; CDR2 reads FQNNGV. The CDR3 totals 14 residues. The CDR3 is CASSLGSAKNIQYF. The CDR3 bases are TGTGCCAGCAGCTTAGGCTCAGCCAAAAACATTCAGTACTTC. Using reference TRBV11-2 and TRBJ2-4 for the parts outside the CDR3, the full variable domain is EAGVAQSPRYKIIEKRQSVAFWCNPISGHATLYWYQQILGQGPKLLIQFQNNGVVDDSQLPKDRFSAERLKGVDSTLKIQPAKLEDSAVYLCASSLGSAKNIQYFGAGTRLSVL.

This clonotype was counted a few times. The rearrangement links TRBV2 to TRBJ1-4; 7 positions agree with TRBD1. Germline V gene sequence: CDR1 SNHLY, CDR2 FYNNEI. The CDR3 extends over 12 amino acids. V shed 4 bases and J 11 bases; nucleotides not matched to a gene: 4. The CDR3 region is CASSVTGRKLFF. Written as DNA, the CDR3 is TGTGCCAGCAGTGTGACAGGGCGGAAACTGTTTTTT.

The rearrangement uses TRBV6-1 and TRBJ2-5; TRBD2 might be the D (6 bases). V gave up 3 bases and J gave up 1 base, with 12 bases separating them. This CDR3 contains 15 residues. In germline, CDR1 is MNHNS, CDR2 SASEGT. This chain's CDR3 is CASSDTWEAQETQYF. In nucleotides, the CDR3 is TGTGCCAGCAGTGATACGTGGGAGGCCCAAGAGACCCAGTACTTC.

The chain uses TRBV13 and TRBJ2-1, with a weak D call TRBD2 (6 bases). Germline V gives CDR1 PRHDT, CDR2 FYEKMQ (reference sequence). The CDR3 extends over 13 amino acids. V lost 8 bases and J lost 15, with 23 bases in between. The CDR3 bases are TGTGCCAGCGGCCAAGGGACTGCCCCTCGGTGGTTCTTC. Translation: CASGQGTAPRWFF.

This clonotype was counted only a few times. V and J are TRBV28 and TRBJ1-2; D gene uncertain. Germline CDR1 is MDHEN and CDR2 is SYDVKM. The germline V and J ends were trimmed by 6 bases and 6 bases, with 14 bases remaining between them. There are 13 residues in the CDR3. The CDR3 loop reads CASSWADENGYTF. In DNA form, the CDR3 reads TGTGCCAGCAGCTGGGCAGACGAAAATGGCTACACCTTC.

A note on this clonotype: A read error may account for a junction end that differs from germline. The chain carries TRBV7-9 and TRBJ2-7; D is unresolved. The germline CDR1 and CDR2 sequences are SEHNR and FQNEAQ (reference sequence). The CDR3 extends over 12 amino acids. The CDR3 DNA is TGTGCCAACAGCTTAGCCTCCCCGGAGCAGTACTTC. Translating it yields CANSLASPEQYF.

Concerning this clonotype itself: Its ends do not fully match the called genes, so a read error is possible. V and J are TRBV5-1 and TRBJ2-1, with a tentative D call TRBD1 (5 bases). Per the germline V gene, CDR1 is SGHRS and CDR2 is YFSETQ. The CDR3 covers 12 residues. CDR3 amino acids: CASSAQGNEQLF. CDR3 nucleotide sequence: TGCGCCAGCAGCGCCCAGGGTAATGAGCAGCTCTTC.

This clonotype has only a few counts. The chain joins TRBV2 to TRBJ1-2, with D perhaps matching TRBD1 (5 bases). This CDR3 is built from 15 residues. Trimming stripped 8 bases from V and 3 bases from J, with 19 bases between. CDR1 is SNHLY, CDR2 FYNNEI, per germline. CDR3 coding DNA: TGTGCCAGCTCCGCTTACGGGGCTAAGGACTATGGCTACACCTTC. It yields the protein CASSAYGAKDYGYTF.

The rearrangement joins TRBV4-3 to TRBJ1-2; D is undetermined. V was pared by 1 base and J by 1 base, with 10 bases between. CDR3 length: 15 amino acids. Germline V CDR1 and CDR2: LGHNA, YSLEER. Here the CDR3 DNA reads TGCGCCAGCAGCCAAGGGACCCGAGATAACTATGGCTACACCTTC. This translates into CASSQGTRDNYGYTF.

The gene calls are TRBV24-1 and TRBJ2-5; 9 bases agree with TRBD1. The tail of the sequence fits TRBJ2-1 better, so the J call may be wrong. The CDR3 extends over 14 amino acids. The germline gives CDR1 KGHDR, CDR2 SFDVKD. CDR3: CATSDGQGTNEQFF. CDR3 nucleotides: TGTGCCACCAGTGACGGACAGGGGACTAATGAGCAGTTCTTC.

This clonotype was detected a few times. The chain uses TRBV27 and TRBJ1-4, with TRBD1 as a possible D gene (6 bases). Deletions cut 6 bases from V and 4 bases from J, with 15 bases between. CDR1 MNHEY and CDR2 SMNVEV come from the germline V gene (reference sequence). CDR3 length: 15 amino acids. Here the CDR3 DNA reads TGTGCCAGCAGCTCCGCCGGACAGAGTAATGAAAAACTGTTTTTT. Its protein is CASSSAGQSNEKLFF.

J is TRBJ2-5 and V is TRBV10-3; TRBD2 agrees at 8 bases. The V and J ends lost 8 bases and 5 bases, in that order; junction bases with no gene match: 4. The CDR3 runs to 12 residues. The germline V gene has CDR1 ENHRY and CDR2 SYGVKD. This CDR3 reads CAIRTSMETQYF. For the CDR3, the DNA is TGTGCCATCCGGACTAGCATGGAGACCCAGTACTTC.

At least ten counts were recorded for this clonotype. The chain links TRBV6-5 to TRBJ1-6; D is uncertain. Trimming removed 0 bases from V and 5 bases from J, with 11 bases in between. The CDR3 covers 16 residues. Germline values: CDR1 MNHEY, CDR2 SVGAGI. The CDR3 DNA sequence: TGTGCCAGCAGTTACTCTACAGTCCCTAATAATTCACCCCTCCACTTT. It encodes CASSYSTVPNNSPLHF.

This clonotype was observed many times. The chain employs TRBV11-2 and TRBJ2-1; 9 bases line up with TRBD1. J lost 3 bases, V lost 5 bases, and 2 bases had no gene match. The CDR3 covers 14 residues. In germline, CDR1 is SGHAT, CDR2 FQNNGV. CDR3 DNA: TGTGCCAGCAGCATGGACAGGGGCTACAATGAGCAGTTCTTC. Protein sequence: CASSMDRGYNEQFF.

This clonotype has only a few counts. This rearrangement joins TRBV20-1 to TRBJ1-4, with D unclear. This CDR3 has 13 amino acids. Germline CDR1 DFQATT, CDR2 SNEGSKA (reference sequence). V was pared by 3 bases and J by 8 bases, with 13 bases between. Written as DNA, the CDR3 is TGCAGTGCTAGCGGGATCCCCAGGGAAAAACTGTTTTTT. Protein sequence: CSASGIPREKLFF.

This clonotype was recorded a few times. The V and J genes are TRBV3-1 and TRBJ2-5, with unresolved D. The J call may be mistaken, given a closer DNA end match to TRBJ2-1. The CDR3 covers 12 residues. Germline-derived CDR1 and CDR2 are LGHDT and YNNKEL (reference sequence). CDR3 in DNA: TGTGCCAGCAGCCAAGGAGCGAAGGAGCAGTTCTTC. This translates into CASSQGAKEQFF.

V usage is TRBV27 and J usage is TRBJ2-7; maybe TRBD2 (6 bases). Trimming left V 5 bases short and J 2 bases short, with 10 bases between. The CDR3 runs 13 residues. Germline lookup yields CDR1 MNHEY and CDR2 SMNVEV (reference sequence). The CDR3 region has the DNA TGTGCCAGCAGTGGAGGGCCCCCCTACGAGCAGTACTTC. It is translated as CASSGGPPYEQYF.

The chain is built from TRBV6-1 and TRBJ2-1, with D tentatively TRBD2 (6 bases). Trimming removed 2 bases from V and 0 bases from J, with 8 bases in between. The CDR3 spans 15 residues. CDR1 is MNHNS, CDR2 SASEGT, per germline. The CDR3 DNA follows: TGTGCCAGCAGTGAACAGGGAGGCTCCTACAATGAGCAGTTCTTC. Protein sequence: CASSEQGGSYNEQFF.

The CDR3 DNA reads as TGTGCCAGCAGCCCCAGTGGTATGGACGAGCAGTACTTC. This translates into CASSPSGMDEQYF. This chain joins TRBV11-2 and TRBJ2-7; D remains unclear. CDR3 length: 13 residues. The germline V gene encodes CDR1 SGHAT and CDR2 FQNNGV. Trimming shortened V by 5 bases and J by 5 bases, and 13 bases separated the two germline ends.

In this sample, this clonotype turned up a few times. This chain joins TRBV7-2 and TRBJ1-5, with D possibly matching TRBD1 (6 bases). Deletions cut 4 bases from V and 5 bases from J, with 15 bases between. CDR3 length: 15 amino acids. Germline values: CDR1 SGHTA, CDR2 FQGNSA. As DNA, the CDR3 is TGTGCCAGCAGCTCCCGGACAGTTTTTCATCAGCCCCAGCATTTT. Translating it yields CASSSRTVFHQPQHF. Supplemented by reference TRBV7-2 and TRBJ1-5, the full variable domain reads GAGVSQSPSNKVTEKGKDVELRCDPISGHTALYWYRQSLGQGLEFLIYFQGNSAPDKSGLPSDRFSAERTGGSVSTLTIQRTQQEDSAVYLCASSSRTVFHQPQHFGDGTRLSIL.

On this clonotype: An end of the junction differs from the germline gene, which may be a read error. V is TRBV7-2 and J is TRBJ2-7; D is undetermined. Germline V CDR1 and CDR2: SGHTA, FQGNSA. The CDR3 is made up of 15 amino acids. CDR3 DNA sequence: TGTGCCAGCAGCTTAAGTAGTATCGGCTCCCACGAACAGTACTTC. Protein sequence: CASSLSSIGSHEQYF. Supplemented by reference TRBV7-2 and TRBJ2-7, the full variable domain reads GAGVSQSPSNKVTEKGKDVELRCDPISGHTALYWYRQSLGQGLEFLIYFQGNSAPDKSGLPSDRFSAERTGGSVSTLTIQRTQQEDSAVYLCASSLSSIGSHEQYFGPGTRLTVT.

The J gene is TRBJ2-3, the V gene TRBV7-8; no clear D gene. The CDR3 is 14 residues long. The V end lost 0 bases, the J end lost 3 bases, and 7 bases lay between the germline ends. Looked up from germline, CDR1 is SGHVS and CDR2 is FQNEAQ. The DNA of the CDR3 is TGTGCCAGCAGCTTAGCTTACCAGACAGATACGCAGTATTTT. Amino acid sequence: CASSLAYQTDTQYF. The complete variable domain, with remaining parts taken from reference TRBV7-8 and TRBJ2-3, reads GAGVSQSPRYKVAKRGQDVALRCDPISGHVSLFWYQQALGQGPEFLTYFQNEAQLDKSGLPSDRFFAERPEGSVSTLKIQRTQQEDSAVYLCASSLAYQTDTQYFGPGTRLTVL.